This T cell receptor beta chain was recorded in a study of T-cell reconstitution after alpha-beta-depleted transplantation in children. This CDR3 spans 15 amino acids. Germline-derived CDR1 and CDR2 are SGHRS and YFSETQ. The germline V and J ends were trimmed by 1 base and 5 bases, with 12 bases remaining between them. This clonotype occurred many times. This sample's TCRbeta library carried unique molecular identifier barcodes. Using its own MiXCR run on the PCR reads, TCRdb lists one record per CDR3 protein. The table has nearly 400,000 distinct CDR3 sequences, over 20% seen once; the top ten hold less than 4.5%.

The TCR sequence derives from a human donor who donated a stem cell graft to a child with acute myeloid leukemia. The chain recombines TRBV5-1 with TRBJ2-2; perhaps TRBD1 as D (5 bases). Sequencing used PBMCs from the stem cell graft donor, obtained from the stem cell graft. CDR3 bases: TGCGCCAGCAGCTTGCAGGGCAGTGGAACCGGGGAGCTGTTTTTT. Protein sequence: CASSLQGSGTGELFF.